Below are 25 T cell receptor beta chains sequenced from a single sample in a study of cytomegalovirus exposure and HLA in healthy donors. The PCR was carried out with 60 Vbeta primers and 13 Jbeta primers. The table came from immunoSEQ multiplex PCR; TCRdb's copy has only in-frame clones and leaves some out. The data show 140,000 or so clones, around 80% seen once. The specimen sequenced was PBMCs. These receptors were taken from a female donor in good health and CMV-seronegative.

This sequence joins TRBV6-5 and TRBJ2-1; D gene unclear. This CDR3 spans 12 amino acids. Germline V gene lookup returns CDR1 MNHEY and CDR2 SVGAGI. Trimming took off 6 bases at V and 8 bases at J, with 11 bases between the two ends. CDR3 in DNA: TGTGCCAGCAGCCGTTTTCGAGATGAGCAGTTCTTC. Translation: CASSRFRDEQFF.

This chain uses TRBV18 with TRBJ2-1; D not resolved. V lost 5 bases to trimming and J lost 6 bases, with 5 bases between them. The CDR3 extends over 11 amino acids. In germline, CDR1 is KGHSH, CDR2 LQKENI. The CDR3 here is CASSSPNEQFF. Written as DNA, the CDR3 is TGTGCCAGCTCATCTCCCAATGAGCAGTTCTTC.

The genes are TRBV19 and TRBJ1-2; possibly TRBD1 for D (5 bases). This CDR3 is built from 14 residues. V was cut by 7 bases and J by 2 bases, with 14 bases left in between. CDR1 is LNHDA, CDR2 SQIVND, per germline (reference sequence). CDR3 DNA: TGTGCCAGTATCGGGGGGGACGAAAACTATGGCTACACCTTC. Amino acid sequence: CASIGGDENYGYTF. The full variable domain, in which reference TRBV19 and TRBJ1-2 provide the parts outside the CDR3, is DGGITQSPKYLFRKEGQNVTLSCEQNLNHDAMYWYRQDPGQGLRLIYYSQIVNDFQKGDIAEGYSVSREKKESFPLTVTSAQKNPTAFYLCASIGGDENYGYTFGSGTRLTVV.

The chain carries TRBV19 and TRBJ1-5, with D uncertain. Per the germline V gene, CDR1 is LNHDA and CDR2 is SQIVND (reference sequence). The V end was cut by 3 bases, the J end by 4 bases, with 22 bases between. The CDR3 consists of 18 residues. CDR3 protein: CASSMLATSMSANQPQHF. For the CDR3, the DNA is TGTGCCAGTAGTATGTTAGCGACTTCGATGTCGGCTAATCAGCCCCAGCATTTT. The variable domain in full, completed from reference TRBV19 and TRBJ1-5, reads DGGITQSPKYLFRKEGQNVTLSCEQNLNHDAMYWYRQDPGQGLRLIYYSQIVNDFQKGDIAEGYSVSREKKESFPLTVTSAQKNPTAFYLCASSMLATSMSANQPQHFGDGTRLSIL.

V is TRBV6-1 and J is TRBJ1-2; no clear D gene. Germline V lookup: CDR1 MNHNS, CDR2 SASEGT. CDR3 length: 13 amino acids. Trimming stripped 0 bases from V and 8 bases from J, with 10 bases between. The CDR3 sequence is CASSEAVSRGYTF. DNA for the CDR3: TGTGCCAGCAGTGAAGCTGTTTCGAGAGGCTACACCTTC.

The chain recombines TRBV19 with TRBJ2-2; TRBD2 agrees at 10 bases. V dropped 11 bases and J dropped 2; count of bases not matched to a gene: 14. CDR1 is LNHDA and CDR2 is SQIVND in the germline V gene (reference sequence). CDR3 length: 17 amino acids. The CDR3 region has the DNA TGTGCCTCAGGAGGACCGCGGACTAGCGGAAACACCGGGGAGCTGTTTTTT. It specifies CASGGPRTSGNTGELFF.

This chain joins TRBV5-1 and TRBJ2-1; possibly TRBD1 for D (5 bases). Trimming removed 0 bases at V and 13 bases at J, with 20 bases between. CDR1 is SGHRS and CDR2 is YFSETQ in the germline V gene. This CDR3 spans 15 amino acids. The CDR3 reads CASSLAEGAPYLQFF. In DNA form, the CDR3 reads TGCGCCAGCAGCTTGGCGGAAGGGGCCCCATACCTACAGTTCTTC.

The chain has TRBV29-1 and TRBJ1-1, with D unresolved. The CDR3 runs 13 residues. The germline gives CDR1 SQVTM, CDR2 ANQGSEA. V shed 7 bases and J shed 5 bases, with 17 bases lying between them. The CDR3: CSASIGLRTEAFF. For the CDR3, the DNA is TGCAGCGCTTCGATAGGACTTAGGACTGAAGCTTTCTTT. Full variable domain (remainder filled in from reference TRBV29-1 and TRBJ1-1): SAVISQKPSRDICQRGTSLTIQCQVDSQVTMMFWYRQQPGQSLTLIATANQGSEATYESGFVIDKFPISRPNLTFSTLTVSNMSPEDSSIYLCSASIGLRTEAFFGQGTRLTVV.

This sequence joins TRBV2 and TRBJ1-1; 7 bases fit TRBD1. Germline CDR1 SNHLY, CDR2 FYNNEI. Trimming removed 7 bases from V and 5 bases from J; junction bases left unmatched: 13. The CDR3 has 15 amino acids. This chain's CDR3 is CASTPTGAAKTEAFF. The CDR3 DNA reads as TGTGCCAGCACCCCCACAGGGGCCGCGAAAACTGAAGCTTTCTTT.

This clone was observed a few times. V usage is TRBV15 and J usage is TRBJ2-1; maybe TRBD1 (6 bases). Trimming shortened V by 3 bases and J by 14 bases, and 14 bases separated the two germline ends. CDR1 is LNHNV, CDR2 YYDKDF, per germline (reference sequence). The CDR3 is 12 residues long. CDR3: CATSSVGTFKFF. In DNA form, the CDR3 reads TGTGCCACCAGCAGTGTGGGGACATTCAAGTTCTTC.

V usage is TRBV28 and J usage is TRBJ1-5; 7 positions agree with TRBD1. After removal of 6 bases from V and 0 bases from J, the junction contained 2 bases not matched to a gene. CDR3 length: 14 residues. CDR1 and CDR2 (germline): MDHEN, SYDVKM. The CDR3 sequence: CASSGTVSNQPQHF. The CDR3, as DNA: TGTGCCAGCAGCGGGACAGTTAGCAATCAGCCCCAGCATTTT.

V and J are TRBV6-5 and TRBJ1-1; D is unclear. With 4 bases removed from V and 8 bases from J, the gap between germline ends came to 8 bases. The CDR3 covers 11 residues. Germline lookup yields CDR1 MNHEY and CDR2 SVGAGI. The DNA for the CDR3 is TGTGCCAGCAGTTCTGGCCACGAAGCTTTCTTT. The encoded protein is CASSSGHEAFF.

This chain's CDR3 is CASSPPDSPIYNQPQHF. The CDR3 DNA reads as TGTGCCAGCAGTCCGCCGGACAGCCCCATCTATAATCAGCCCCAGCATTTT. This chain links TRBV28 with TRBJ1-5, with a tentative D call TRBD1 (6 bases). The germline V gene has CDR1 MDHEN and CDR2 SYDVKM. CDR3 length: 17 amino acids. Trimming removed 5 bases at V and 4 bases at J, with 21 bases between.

This clone has more than one count but fewer than ten. The rearrangement uses TRBV7-6 and TRBJ2-1, with D tentatively TRBD2 (6 bases). Between the trimmed V and J ends, which lost 4 bases and 5 bases, there was a span of 15 bases. The germline gives CDR1 SGHVS, CDR2 FNYEAQ. This CDR3 has 15 residues. This CDR3 is CASSSPLGLDNEQFF. The CDR3 DNA follows: TGTGCCAGCAGCTCTCCCTTGGGACTGGACAATGAGCAGTTCTTC.

V gene TRBV28 combines with J gene TRBJ1-2, with D possibly TRBD1 on 6 matching bases. CDR1 and CDR2 from the germline V gene are MDHEN and SYDVKM. V was pared by 9 bases and J by 7 bases, with 15 bases between. The CDR3 runs 12 residues. CDR3 DNA sequence: TGTGCCAGTTCTACAGGGCAAACTGGCTACACCTTC. Translation gives CASSTGQTGYTF.

Only a few counts were recorded for this clone. The DNA of the CDR3 is TGCAGCGTCCGCCGGGACAAGAACACTGAAGCTTTCTTT. Protein product: CSVRRDKNTEAFF. The V gene is TRBV29-1, the J gene TRBJ1-1; TRBD1 is a possible D gene (6 bases). The V end was cut by 6 bases, the J end by 1 base, with 12 bases between. Germline CDR1 reads SQVTM; CDR2 reads ANQGSEA. CDR3 size: 13 residues.

This clone has more than one count but fewer than ten. V is TRBV2 and J is TRBJ1-3; D not resolved. The CDR3 is made up of 13 amino acids. V was clipped by 4 bases and J by 2 bases, with 6 bases between them. Germline lookup yields CDR1 SNHLY and CDR2 FYNNEI. The CDR3 is CASSASPGNTIYF. The CDR3 DNA reads TGTGCCAGCAGTGCCAGTCCTGGAAACACCATATATTTT.

The chain employs TRBV23-1 and TRBJ2-7; TRBD1 matches 7 bases. TRBV23-1 is labeled an ORF, and its function is uncertain. CDR3 length: 16 residues. Trimming took 1 base from V and 5 from J; bases not matched to a gene: 11. The CDR3 protein is CASSQCRQGPADEQYF. DNA of the CDR3: TGCGCCAGCAGTCAATGCAGACAGGGACCCGCCGACGAGCAGTACTTC.

The sample holds one count of this clone. This rearrangement joins TRBV28 to TRBJ1-2; D unclear. Per germline, CDR1 MDHEN and CDR2 SYDVKM. The CDR3 is made up of 13 amino acids. Trimming took 4 bases from V and 3 from J, leaving 9 bases between them. CDR3 loop: CASSSGSDYGYTF. CDR3 nucleotides: TGTGCCAGCAGTTCGGGGTCGGACTATGGCTACACCTTC.

V usage is TRBV28 and J usage is TRBJ2-5; perhaps TRBD1 as D (6 bases). In germline, CDR1 is MDHEN, CDR2 SYDVKM. The CDR3 has 15 residues. V was clipped by 3 bases and J by 4 bases, with 15 bases between them. The CDR3 sequence is CASSFREGGGETQYF. DNA for the CDR3: TGTGCCAGCAGTTTCCGGGAAGGGGGTGGAGAGACCCAGTACTTC. Together with reference TRBV28 and TRBJ2-5, the CDR3 gives the full variable domain: DVKVTQSSRYLVKRTGEKVFLECVQDMDHENMFWYRQDPGLGLRLIYFSYDVKMKEKGDIPEGYSVSREKKERFSLILESASTNQTSMYLCASSFREGGGETQYFGPGTRLLVL.

This rearrangement joins TRBV9 to TRBJ2-1; D may be TRBD2 (6 bases). The length of the CDR3 is 14 residues. In germline, CDR1 is SGDLS, CDR2 YYNGEE. V lost 2 bases and J 3 bases, leaving 9 bases between the germline ends. The CDR3 DNA sequence: TGTGCCAGCAGCGTCGGGACTTACTACAATGAGCAGTTCTTC. The encoded protein is CASSVGTYYNEQFF.

This clone has only one observation. J is TRBJ2-1 and V is TRBV9, with D uncertain. V lost 1 base to trimming and J lost 7 bases, with 12 bases between them. The CDR3 contains 14 residues. Germline V CDR1 and CDR2: SGDLS, YYNGEE. The CDR3 spells CASSVSWRWNEQFF. CDR3 DNA: TGTGCCAGCAGCGTAAGTTGGCGGTGGAATGAGCAGTTCTTC.

This rearrangement joins TRBV7-9 to TRBJ1-4; D ambiguous. Germline CDR1 and CDR2: SEHNR and FQNEAQ (reference sequence). Trimming left V 4 bases short and J 8 bases short, with 5 bases between. The CDR3 covers 11 residues. The DNA of the CDR3 is TGTGCCAGCAGCTACCGGGAAAAACTGTTTTTT. As protein: CASSYREKLFF.

This chain joins TRBV6-6 and TRBJ1-1, with D possibly matching TRBD1 (6 bases). The CDR3 sequence is 16 residues long. V lost 4 bases and J lost 0, with 15 bases in between. Germline lookup yields CDR1 MNHNY and CDR2 SVGAGI (reference sequence). The CDR3 protein is CASSLNTQGLNTEAFF. CDR3 coding DNA: TGTGCCAGCAGTTTGAATACACAGGGATTGAACACTGAAGCTTTCTTT.

The CDR3 DNA sequence: TGTGCCAGCACCGACGTATACCGGGGGGGTGAGCAGTTCTTC. Protein product: CASTDVYRGGEQFF. The chain links TRBV27 to TRBJ2-1; 8 positions agree with TRBD2. Germline V gives CDR1 MNHEY, CDR2 SMNVEV (reference sequence). Trimming cost V 7 bases and J 9 bases; bases outside gene matches: 11. This CDR3 spans 14 amino acids.